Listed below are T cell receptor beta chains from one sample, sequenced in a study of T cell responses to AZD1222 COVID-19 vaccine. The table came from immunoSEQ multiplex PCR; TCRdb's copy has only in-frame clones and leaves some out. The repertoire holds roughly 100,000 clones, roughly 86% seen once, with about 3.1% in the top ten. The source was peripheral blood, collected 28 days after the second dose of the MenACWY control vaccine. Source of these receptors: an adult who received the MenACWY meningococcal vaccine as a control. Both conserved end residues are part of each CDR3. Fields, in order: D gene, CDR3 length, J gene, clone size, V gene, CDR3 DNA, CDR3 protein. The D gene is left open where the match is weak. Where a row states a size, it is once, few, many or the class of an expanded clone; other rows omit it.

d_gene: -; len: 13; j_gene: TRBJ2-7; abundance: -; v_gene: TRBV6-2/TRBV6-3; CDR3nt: TGTGCCAGCAGTGATGGGCGGGATACCGAGCAGTACTTC; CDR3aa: CASSDGRDTEQYF
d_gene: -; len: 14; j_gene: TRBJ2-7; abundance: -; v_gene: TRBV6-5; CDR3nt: TGTGCCAGCAGTAATCCAGGGGGGAGCTACGAGCAGTACTTC; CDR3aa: CASSNPGGSYEQYF
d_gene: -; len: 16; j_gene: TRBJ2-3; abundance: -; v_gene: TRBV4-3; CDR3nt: TGCGCCAGCAGCCAAGGGTTAGGGGGGAACACAGATACGCAGTATTTT; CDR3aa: CASSQGLGGNTDTQYF
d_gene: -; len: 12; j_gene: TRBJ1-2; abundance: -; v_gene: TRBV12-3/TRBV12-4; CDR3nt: TGTGCCAGCAGCCCGGGGTCCTATGGCTACACCTTC; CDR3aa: CASSPGSYGYTF
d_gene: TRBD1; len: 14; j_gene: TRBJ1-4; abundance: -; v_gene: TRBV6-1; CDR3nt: TGTGCCAGCAGTGACCTAGGACAGGGGGCAAAACTGTTTTTT; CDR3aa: CASSDLGQGAKLFF
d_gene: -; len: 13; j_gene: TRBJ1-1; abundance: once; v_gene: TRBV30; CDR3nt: TGTGCCTGGAATCGGGGACCGAACACTGAAGCTTTCTTT; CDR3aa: CAWNRGPNTEAFF
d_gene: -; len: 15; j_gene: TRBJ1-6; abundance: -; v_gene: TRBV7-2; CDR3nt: TGTGCCAGCAGCCCAATACAGGGATATAATTCACCCCTCCACTTT; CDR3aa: CASSPIQGYNSPLHF
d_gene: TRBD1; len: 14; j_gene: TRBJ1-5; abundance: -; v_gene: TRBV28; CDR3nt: TGTGCCAGCGCGGGACAGGTTAGCAATCAGCCCCAGCATTTT; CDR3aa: CASAGQVSNQPQHF
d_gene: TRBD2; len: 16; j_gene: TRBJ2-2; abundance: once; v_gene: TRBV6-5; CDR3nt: TGTGCCAGCAGTTCGTGGGGGGGGACGAACACCGGGGAGCTGTTTTTT; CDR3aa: CASSSWGGTNTGELFF
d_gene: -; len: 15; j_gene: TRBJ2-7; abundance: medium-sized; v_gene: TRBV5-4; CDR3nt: TGTGCCAGCAGCTGGGGGGATAGGACCTCCTACGAGCAGTACTTC; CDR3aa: CASSWGDRTSYEQYF
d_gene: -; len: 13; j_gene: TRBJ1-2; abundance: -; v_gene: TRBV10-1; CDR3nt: TGCGCCAGCAGTGAACGGACGGAGTATGGCTACACCTTC; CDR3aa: CASSERTEYGYTF
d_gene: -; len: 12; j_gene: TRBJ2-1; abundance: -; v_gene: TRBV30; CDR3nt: TGTGCCTGGACCAGACTTGGCAATGAGCAGTTCTTC; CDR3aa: CAWTRLGNEQFF
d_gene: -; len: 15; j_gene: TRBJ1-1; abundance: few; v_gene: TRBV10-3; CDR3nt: TGTGCCATCAGTGACCCGACAGTCAGAACCACTGAAGCTTTCTTT; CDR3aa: CAISDPTVRTTEAFF
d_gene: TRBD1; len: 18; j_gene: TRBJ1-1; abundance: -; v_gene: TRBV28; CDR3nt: TGTGCCAGCAGCCAAACAGGCCGGGGACGGGACAGGGGGCCTGAAGCTTTCTTT; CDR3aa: CASSQTGRGRDRGPEAFF
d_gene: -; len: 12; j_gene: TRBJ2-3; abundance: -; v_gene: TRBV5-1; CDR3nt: TGCGCCAGCAGCGTGGGGTCAGATACGCAGTATTTT; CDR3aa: CASSVGSDTQYF
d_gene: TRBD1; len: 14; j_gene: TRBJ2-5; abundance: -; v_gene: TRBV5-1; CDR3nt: TGCGCCAGCAACCCGACAGGGGGCATGGAGACCCAGTACTTC; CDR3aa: CASNPTGGMETQYF
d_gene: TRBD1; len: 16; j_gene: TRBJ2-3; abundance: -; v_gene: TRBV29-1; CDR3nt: TGCAGCGTTGAGGAGTTGAGGACAGGGCCCGCAGATACGCAGTATTTT; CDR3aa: CSVEELRTGPADTQYF
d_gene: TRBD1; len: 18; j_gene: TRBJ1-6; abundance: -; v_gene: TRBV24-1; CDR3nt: TGTGCCACCAGTGACCGACAGGGAGTCAGCTCCTATAATTCACCCCTCCACTTT; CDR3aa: CATSDRQGVSSYNSPLHF